This T cell receptor beta chain was obtained from a study of shared clonotypes between healthy human individuals. Study outcomes and limitations: Approximately 4.9% of naive CD4 clonotypes were shared across several donors. Specimens sampled were limited to blood, with tissue repertoires likely differing.

Per the original methods: Owing to the provision of junction-only sequences devoid of quality scores by immunoSEQ, filtering differed. Sequencing was performed with immunoSEQ multiplex PCR; in TCRdb, only in-frame clones are kept and a portion is missing. V, J and clone size were drawn from that table, and D and trimming were deduced from the DNA. The table shows more than 1.2 million clones, with approximately 98.5% occurring only once. The CDR3 is 13 amino acids. Germline assignment: CDR1 GTSNPN and CDR2 SVGIG (reference sequence). Trimming removed 1 base from V and 5 bases from J, with 11 bases in between. In the case of this clone: Its antigen is not known.

Those who donated were healthy HIV-negative adults, with no recent acute infections or vaccinations reported. Input material: naive CD4+ T cells sorted from blood. The subset was: CD45RA+ positively selected. The chain couples TRBV30 to TRBJ2-5; TRBD2 is a possible D gene (6 bases). The TCR comes from a young man in good health. CDR3 sequence reads: CAWSEQGGETQYF. The CDR3 region has the DNA TGTGCCTGGAGTGAGCAGGGAGGCGAGACCCAGTACTTC. Full variable domain (rest looked up from reference TRBV30 and TRBJ2-5): SQTIHQWPATLVQPVGSPLSLECTVEGTSNPNLYWYRQAAGRGLQLLFYSVGIGQISSEVPQNLSASRPQDRQFILSSKKLLLSDSGFYLCAWSEQGGETQYFGPGTRLLVL.